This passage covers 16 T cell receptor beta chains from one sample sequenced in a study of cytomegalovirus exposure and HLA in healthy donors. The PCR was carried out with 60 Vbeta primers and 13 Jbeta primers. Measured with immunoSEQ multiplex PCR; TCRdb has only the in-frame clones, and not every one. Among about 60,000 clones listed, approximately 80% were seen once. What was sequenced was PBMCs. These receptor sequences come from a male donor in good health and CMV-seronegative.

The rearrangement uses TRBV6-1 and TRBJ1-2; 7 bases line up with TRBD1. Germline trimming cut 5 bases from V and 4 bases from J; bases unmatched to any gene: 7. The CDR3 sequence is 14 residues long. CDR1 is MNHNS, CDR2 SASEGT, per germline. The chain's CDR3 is CASSKDRDSYGYTF. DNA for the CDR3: TGTGCCAGCAGTAAAGACAGGGACAGCTATGGCTACACCTTC.

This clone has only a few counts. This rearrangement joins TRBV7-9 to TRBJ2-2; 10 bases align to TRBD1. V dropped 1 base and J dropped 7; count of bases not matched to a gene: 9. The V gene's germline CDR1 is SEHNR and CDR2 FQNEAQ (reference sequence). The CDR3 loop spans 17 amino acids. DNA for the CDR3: TGTGCCAGCAGCTTAGTCCGGGACAGGGGCACCATCGGGGAGCTGTTTTTT. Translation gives CASSLVRDRGTIGELFF.

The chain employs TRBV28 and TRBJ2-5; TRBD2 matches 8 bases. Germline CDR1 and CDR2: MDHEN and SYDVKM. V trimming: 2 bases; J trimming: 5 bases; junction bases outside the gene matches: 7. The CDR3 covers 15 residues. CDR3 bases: TGTGCCAGCAGTTTACCTAGCACGGGGGGGGAGACCCAGTACTTC. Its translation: CASSLPSTGGETQYF.

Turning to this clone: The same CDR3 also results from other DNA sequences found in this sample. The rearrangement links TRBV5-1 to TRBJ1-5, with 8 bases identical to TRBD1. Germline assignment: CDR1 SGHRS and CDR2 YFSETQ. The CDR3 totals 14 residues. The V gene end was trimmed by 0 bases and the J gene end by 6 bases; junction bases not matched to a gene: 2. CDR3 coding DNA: TGCGCCAGCAGCTTGGGACAGGGGAGTCAGCCCCAGCATTTT. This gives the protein CASSLGQGSQPQHF.

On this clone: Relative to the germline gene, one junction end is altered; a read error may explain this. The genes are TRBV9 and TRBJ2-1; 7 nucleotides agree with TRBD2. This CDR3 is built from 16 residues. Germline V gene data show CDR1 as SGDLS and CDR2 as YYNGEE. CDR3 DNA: TGTGCCAGCAGCGTAGATTTGCGGGGGTCCTACAATGAGCACTTCTTC. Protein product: CASSVDLRGSYNEHFF.

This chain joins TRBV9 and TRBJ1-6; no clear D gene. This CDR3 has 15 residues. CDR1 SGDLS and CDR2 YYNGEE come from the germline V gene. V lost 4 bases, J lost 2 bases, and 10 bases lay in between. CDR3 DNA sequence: TGTGCCAGCAGCAAAAGGCAGGCCTATAATTCACCCCTCCACTTT. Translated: CASSKRQAYNSPLHF.

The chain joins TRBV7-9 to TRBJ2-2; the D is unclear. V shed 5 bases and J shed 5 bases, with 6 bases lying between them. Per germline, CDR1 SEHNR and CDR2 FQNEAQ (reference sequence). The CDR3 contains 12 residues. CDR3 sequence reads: CASSLSTGELFF. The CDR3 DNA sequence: TGTGCCAGCAGCCTAAGTACCGGGGAGCTGTTTTTT. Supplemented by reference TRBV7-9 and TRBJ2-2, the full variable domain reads DTGVSQNPRHKITKRGQNVTFRCDPISEHNRLYWYRQTLGQGPEFLTYFQNEAQLEKSRLLSDRFSAERPKGSFSTLEIQRTEQGDSAMYLCASSLSTGELFFGEGSRLTVL.

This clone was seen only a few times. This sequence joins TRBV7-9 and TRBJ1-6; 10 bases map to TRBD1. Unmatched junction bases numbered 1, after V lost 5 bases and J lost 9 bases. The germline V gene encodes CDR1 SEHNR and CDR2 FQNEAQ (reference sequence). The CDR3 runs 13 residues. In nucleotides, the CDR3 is TGTGCCAGCAGCCGACAGGGGGCTTCACCCCTCCACTTT. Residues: CASSRQGASPLHF. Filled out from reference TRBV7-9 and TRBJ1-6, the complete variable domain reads DTGVSQNPRHKITKRGQNVTFRCDPISEHNRLYWYRQTLGQGPEFLTYFQNEAQLEKSRLLSDRFSAERPKGSFSTLEIQRTEQGDSAMYLCASSRQGASPLHFGNGTRLTVT.

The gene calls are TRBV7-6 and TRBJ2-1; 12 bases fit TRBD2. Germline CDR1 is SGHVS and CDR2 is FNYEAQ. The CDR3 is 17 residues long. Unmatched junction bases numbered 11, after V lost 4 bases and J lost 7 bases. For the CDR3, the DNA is TGTGCCAGCAGCTACGTCCTGACTAGCGGGGGCTCTAATGAGCAGTTCTTC. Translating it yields CASSYVLTSGGSNEQFF.

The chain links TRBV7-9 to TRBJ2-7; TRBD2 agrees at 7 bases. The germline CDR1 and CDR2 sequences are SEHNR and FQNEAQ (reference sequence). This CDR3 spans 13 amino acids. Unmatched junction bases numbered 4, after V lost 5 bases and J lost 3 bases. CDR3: CASSGRTSYEQYF. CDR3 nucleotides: TGTGCCAGCAGCGGTAGGACTAGCTACGAGCAGTACTTC.

CDR3 in amino acids: CSVDTGVPNTGELFF. CDR3 DNA sequence: TGCAGCGTAGATACCGGGGTTCCGAACACCGGGGAGCTGTTTTTT. The chain uses TRBV29-1 and TRBJ2-2, with D perhaps matching TRBD2 (5 bases). V lost 6 bases to trimming and J lost 0 bases, with 14 bases between them. Germline CDR1 is SQVTM and CDR2 is ANQGSEA. CDR3 length: 15 amino acids.

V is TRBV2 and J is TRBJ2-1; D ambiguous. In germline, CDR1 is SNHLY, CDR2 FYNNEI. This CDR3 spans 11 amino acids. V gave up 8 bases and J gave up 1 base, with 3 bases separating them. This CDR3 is CASRSYNEQFF. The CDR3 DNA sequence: TGTGCCAGCCGGTCCTACAATGAGCAGTTCTTC.

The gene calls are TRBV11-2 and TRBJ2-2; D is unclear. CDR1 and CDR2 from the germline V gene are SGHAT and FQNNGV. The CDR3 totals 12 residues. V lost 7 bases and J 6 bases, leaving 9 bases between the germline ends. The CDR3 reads CASIRGPGELFF. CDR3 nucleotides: TGTGCCAGCATCAGAGGTCCCGGGGAGCTGTTTTTT.

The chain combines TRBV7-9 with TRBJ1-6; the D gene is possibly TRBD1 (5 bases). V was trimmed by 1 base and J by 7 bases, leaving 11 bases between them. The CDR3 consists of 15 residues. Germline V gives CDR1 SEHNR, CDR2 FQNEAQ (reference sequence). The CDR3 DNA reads TGTGCCAGCAGCTTAGAAGGGGAAGGGAATTCACCCCTCCACTTT. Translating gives CASSLEGEGNSPLHF.

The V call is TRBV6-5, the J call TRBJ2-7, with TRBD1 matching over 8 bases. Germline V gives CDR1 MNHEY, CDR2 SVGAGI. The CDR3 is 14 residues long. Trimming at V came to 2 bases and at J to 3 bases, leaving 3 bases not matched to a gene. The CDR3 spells CASSYVQGDYEQYF. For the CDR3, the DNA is TGTGCCAGCAGTTACGTACAGGGGGACTACGAGCAGTACTTC.

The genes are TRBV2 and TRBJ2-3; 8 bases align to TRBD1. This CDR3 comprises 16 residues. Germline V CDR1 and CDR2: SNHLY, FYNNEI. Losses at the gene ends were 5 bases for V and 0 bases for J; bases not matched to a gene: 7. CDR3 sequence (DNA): TGTGCCAGCAGTCCCATGGACAGGGCAAGCACAGATACGCAGTATTTT. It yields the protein CASSPMDRASTDTQYF.